The 29 T cell receptor beta chains below come from one sample, sequenced in a study of tumor-infiltrating lymphocytes in primary liver carcinoma. It was from roughly 20-30 mg of unsorted bulk tissue that RNA and DNA were co-extracted. The authors made TCR beta cDNA from approximately 500 ng total RNA with a constant-region primer. Nested multiplex PCR, run for three rounds with slightly modified ARM-PCR, yielded TCR beta libraries. The two initial PCR rounds, ten to eleven cycles each, used TRBV1-TRBV30 forward and C-beta reverse primers. One entry per CDR3 protein, called by TCRdb with MiXCR from the multiplex PCR reads. The table records 95,000 to 150,000 distinct CDR3 sequences, around 60% of them present only once. The sequenced sample was liver tumor tissue from sampling region 1. Subset reported: tumor region T1, superior pole. The receptors shown here come from a woman aged 55-75 years with primary liver carcinoma and hepatitis B virus infection.

This chain uses TRBV5-1 with TRBJ2-3; TRBD1 might be the D (5 bases). Germline CDR1 reads SGHRS; CDR2 reads YFSETQ. The V gene lost 6 bases and the J gene lost 0 bases, with 8 bases spanning the gap. This CDR3 spans 13 amino acids. The chain's CDR3 is CASTWGSTDTQYF. CDR3 nucleotide sequence: TGCGCCAGCACCTGGGGCAGCACAGATACGCAGTATTTT.

This clonotype has ten or more counts. The rearrangement uses TRBV6-2 or TRBV6-3 and TRBJ2-2; 8 bases agree with TRBD2. Germline values: CDR1 MNHEY, CDR2 SVGEGT. CDR3 length: 17 amino acids. The junction had 10 bases not matched to a gene; V was cut back by 6 bases and J by 1 base. The CDR3 DNA is TGTGCCAGCAGGATAATAACTAGCGGACAGAACACCGGGGAGCTGTTTTTT. This translates into CASRIITSGQNTGELFF.

This clonotype was recorded a few times. The chain couples TRBV28 to TRBJ2-7, with no clear D. V shed 6 bases and J shed 2 bases, with 5 bases lying between them. There are 11 residues in the CDR3. Germline assignment: CDR1 MDHEN and CDR2 SYDVKM. CDR3 nucleotides: TGTGCCAGCAGAGCTACCTACGAGCAGTACTTC. It specifies CASRATYEQYF.

This clonotype has at least ten counts. The chain uses TRBV12-3 or TRBV12-4 and TRBJ1-2, with D possibly TRBD1 on 6 matching bases. The CDR3 runs to 13 residues. V gave up 3 bases and J gave up 5 bases, with 10 bases separating them. Written as DNA, the CDR3 is TGTGCCAGCAGTTTCGGGACAAGTTATGGCTACACCTTC. It translates to CASSFGTSYGYTF.

Notes on this clonotype: One junction end disagrees with the germline gene, perhaps due to a read error. The rearrangement uses TRBV10-3 and TRBJ2-7; TRBD2 aligns across 9 bases. CDR1 is ENHRY and CDR2 is SYGVKD in the germline V gene. This CDR3 region has 14 residues. The CDR3 DNA reads as TGTGCCATCAGTGATCTGGCGGGAGGGAACGAGCAGCACTTC. It specifies CAISDLAGGNEQHF.

As regards this clonotype: The junction does not match germline at one end; this may be a read error. The chain recombines TRBV28 with TRBJ2-2, with a possible D match to TRBD2 (5 bases). CDR3 length equals 13 residues. CDR1 is MDHEN and CDR2 is SYDVKM in the germline V gene. The CDR3 protein is CASAKTESGELLF. CDR3 coding DNA: TGTGCCAGCGCGAAAACAGAATCCGGGGAGCTGCTTTTT.

The chain couples TRBV11-2 to TRBJ2-7, with no clear D. V shed 2 bases and J shed 5 bases, with 7 bases lying between them. Germline lookup yields CDR1 SGHAT and CDR2 FQNNGV. The CDR3 runs to 12 residues. The CDR3 coding sequence is TGTGCCAGCAGCTTAAGTTCCGACGAGCAGTACTTC. Its translation is CASSLSSDEQYF. Full variable domain (remainder filled in from reference TRBV11-2 and TRBJ2-7): EAGVAQSPRYKIIEKRQSVAFWCNPISGHATLYWYQQILGQGPKLLIQFQNNGVVDDSQLPKDRFSAERLKGVDSTLKIQPAKLEDSAVYLCASSLSSDEQYFGPGTRLTVT.

V is TRBV20-1 and J is TRBJ2-5, with a possible D match to TRBD2 (6 bases). The CDR3 has 15 amino acids. In germline, CDR1 is DFQATT, CDR2 SNEGSKA (reference sequence). V gave up 0 bases and J gave up 5 bases, with 16 bases separating them. CDR3 sequence (DNA): TGCAGTGCTAGAGATATTCGGTTTGGGGGGGAGACCCAGTACTTC. It translates to CSARDIRFGGETQYF.

About this clonotype itself: The junction differs from germline at one of its ends, possibly a read error. This chain joins TRBV29-1 and TRBJ1-1, with D perhaps matching TRBD1 (5 bases). Germline V gene data show CDR1 as SQVTM and CDR2 as ANQGSEA. This CDR3 spans 13 amino acids. The CDR3 DNA follows: TGCAGCCTTGAGAATGGGGCAAACACTGAAGCCTTCTTT. Translated: CSLENGANTEAFF.

Concerning this clonotype itself: Since a much larger clone is just one base distant, this may be a read error. The genes are TRBV12-3 or TRBV12-4 and TRBJ1-4, with TRBD1 identical over 8 bases. The CDR3 sequence is 16 residues long. CDR3 residues: CTSSPGQGHYNEKLFF. The CDR3 nucleotides are TGTACCAGCAGCCCCGGACAGGGACATTACAATGAAAAACTGTTTTTT.

The chain employs TRBV6-5 and TRBJ1-1; TRBD1 matches 7 bases. CDR3 length: 12 amino acids. Trimming cost V 6 bases and J 8 bases; bases outside gene matches: 6. CDR1 MNHEY and CDR2 SVGAGI come from the germline V gene. CDR3 sequence: CASRRDSTEAFF. The CDR3 DNA sequence: TGTGCCAGCAGACGGGACAGTACCGAAGCTTTCTTT.

To note about this clonotype: Lacking the conserved final phenylalanine or tryptophan, this CDR3 likely reflects a read error. The rearrangement uses TRBV28 and TRBJ2-7; D uncertain. CDR1 and CDR2 from the germline V gene are MDHEN and SYDVKM. The V gene lost 5 bases and the J gene lost 2 bases, with 16 bases spanning the gap. The CDR3 extends over 15 amino acids. This CDR3 is CASSPSVAGTYEQYL. The CDR3, as DNA: TGTGCCAGCAGTCCTTCCGTTGCTGGGACCTACGAGCAGTACCTC.

This clonotype has a single count. A junction boundary mismatches the germline segment, possibly from a read error. The chain employs TRBV11-2 and TRBJ2-1; 10 bases agree with TRBD1. The CDR3 loop spans 15 amino acids. Germline V gives CDR1 SGHAT, CDR2 FQNNGV. The CDR3 loop reads CANSDRDRGWDDQFF. Here the CDR3 DNA reads TGTGCCAACAGCGACCGGGACAGGGGTTGGGATGATCAGTTCTTC. The variable domain in full, completed from reference TRBV11-2 and TRBJ2-1, reads EAGVAQSPRYKIIEKRQSVAFWCNPISGHATLYWYQQILGQGPKLLIQFQNNGVVDDSQLPKDRFSAERLKGVDSTLKIQPAKLEDSAVYLCANSDRDRGWDDQFFGPGTRLTVL.

Turning to this clonotype: The junction departs from germline at one end; a sequencing error may be responsible. V and J are TRBV13 and TRBJ2-7; 7 nucleotides agree with TRBD1. Germline V gene data show CDR1 as PRHDT and CDR2 as FYEKMQ (reference sequence). The CDR3 is 13 residues long. DNA of the CDR3: TGTGTCAGCAGCAGACAGGGCTCCTACGAGCAGTACTTC. Its protein is CVSSRQGSYEQYF.

This clonotype has just one count. The rearrangement joins TRBV20-1 to TRBJ2-1, with 7 bases identical to TRBD2. The germline V gene encodes CDR1 DFQATT and CDR2 SNEGSKA (reference sequence). The CDR3 covers 14 residues. The junction had 13 bases not matched to a gene; V was cut back by 6 bases and J by 8 bases. CDR3 region: CSAPGRVGLDEQFF. The CDR3 DNA reads TGCAGTGCCCCGGGGAGGGTAGGGCTGGATGAGCAGTTCTTC.

This clonotype was seen once. A much larger clone differs by one base, so this may be a read error. The V call is TRBV6-1, the J call TRBJ2-7, with D perhaps TRBD1 or TRBD2 (5 bases each). The CDR3 extends over 10 amino acids. The germline V gene encodes CDR1 MNHNS and CDR2 SASEGT. CDR3 DNA: TGTGCCAGCAGTGGCAGGGAGCAGCACTTC. Encoded protein: CASSGREQHF.

In the case of this clonotype: Given a much more abundant clone one base away, this may be a read error. J is TRBJ2-2 and V is TRBV12-5, with TRBD2 identical over 7 bases. Germline CDR1 is LGHNT and CDR2 is FRNRAP. The CDR3 is made up of 20 amino acids. The CDR3 protein is CASGQPPIPGGRAITRELFF. The CDR3 nucleotides read TGTGCTAGTGGTCAACCCCCTATACCCGGGGGGAGGGCGATCACCAGGGAGCTGTTTTTT. The complete variable domain, with remaining parts taken from reference TRBV12-5 and TRBJ2-2, reads DARVTQTPRHKVTEMGQEVTMRCQPILGHNTVFWYRQTMMQGLELLAYFRNRAPLDDSGMPKDRFSAEMPDATLATLKIQPSEPRDSAVYFCASGQPPIPGGRAITRELFFGEGSRLTVL.

This clonotype was seen just once. Since a much larger clone is just one base distant, this may be a read error. The chain has TRBV10-1 and TRBJ2-1; no definite D call. The germline V gene has CDR1 WNHNN and CDR2 SYGVQD (reference sequence). The length of the CDR3 is 11 residues. DNA of the CDR3: TGCGCCAGCAGTGAGGGTAATGAGCACTTCTTC. This gives the protein CASSEGNEHFF.

The chain has TRBV19 and TRBJ2-1, with 10 positions matching TRBD2. The trim removed 2 bases at V and 4 bases at J, leaving 11 bases unmatched. The CDR3 consists of 18 residues. From germline, CDR1 is LNHDA and CDR2 SQIVND (reference sequence). CDR3 nucleotides: TGTGCCAGTAGTATAAGCCCAGATACTAGCGGGAAATACAATGAGCAGTTCTTC. Translating it yields CASSISPDTSGKYNEQFF. Full variable domain (remainder filled in from reference TRBV19 and TRBJ2-1): DGGITQSPKYLFRKEGQNVTLSCEQNLNHDAMYWYRQDPGQGLRLIYYSQIVNDFQKGDIAEGYSVSREKKESFPLTVTSAQKNPTAFYLCASSISPDTSGKYNEQFFGPGTRLTVL.

Written as DNA, the CDR3 is TGTGAAAGCAGCCCCATCAGCGGGAGGGTCAATGAGCAGTTCTTC. Encoded protein: CESSPISGRVNEQFF. The rearrangement links TRBV7-8 to TRBJ2-1; 10 positions match TRBD2. CDR1 and CDR2 (germline): SGHVS, FQNEAQ. This CDR3 has 15 amino acids.

This clonotype was detected ten times or more. The chain has TRBV12-3 or TRBV12-4 and TRBJ1-1; possibly TRBD1 for D (6 bases). The CDR3 consists of 14 residues. V was shortened by 1 base and J by 1 base, with 7 bases between the two germline ends. The CDR3 sequence is CASSLGGGNTEAFF. The CDR3 region has the DNA TGTGCCAGCAGTTTAGGAGGGGGGAACACTGAAGCTTTCTTT.

The chain joins TRBV11-2 to TRBJ2-7; TRBD1 matches at 12 bases. The CDR3 contains 17 residues. Germline V gene sequence: CDR1 SGHAT, CDR2 FQNNGV. CDR3 sequence (DNA): TGTGCAAGCGGCTGGAACGCGGGACAGGGGGCCCGTTACGAGCAGTACTTC. Translated: CASGWNAGQGARYEQYF.

Worth noting for this clonotype: Just one base apart from a much larger clone, this may be a read error. The chain combines TRBV28 with TRBJ1-5, with 9 bases identical to TRBD1. This CDR3 has 15 amino acids. Germline lookup yields CDR1 MDHEN and CDR2 SYDVKM. Trimming at V came to 8 bases and at J to 7 bases, leaving 12 bases not matched to a gene. The CDR3 sequence is CASGKSQGAGQPQHF. The CDR3 DNA reads as TGTGCCAGCGGAAAGTCACAGGGGGCAGGACAGCCCCAGCATTTT.

This clonotype was counted ten times or more. The rearrangement links TRBV10-3 to TRBJ1-1, with 7 bases identical to TRBD1. Losses at the gene ends were 7 bases for V and 1 base for J; bases not matched to a gene: 3. This CDR3 spans 13 amino acids. From germline, CDR1 is ENHRY and CDR2 SYGVKD. This CDR3 reads CAITRDRNTEAFF. CDR3 DNA: TGTGCCATCACCCGGGACAGGAACACTGAAGCTTTCTTT.

Turning to this clonotype: At one boundary the junction diverges from the germline segment, which might be a read error. The chain couples TRBV2 to TRBJ2-2; TRBD2 might be the D (5 bases). The V gene's germline CDR1 is SNHLY and CDR2 FYNNEI. This CDR3 comprises 12 residues. Here the CDR3 DNA reads TGTGCCAGCAGTGTTCTCACCGGGGAGCTATTTTTT. It encodes CASSVLTGELFF.

Turning to this clonotype: It may be a read error: a sequence one base away is much more abundant. The chain carries TRBV6-5 and TRBJ1-1, with 9 bases matching TRBD1. This CDR3 region has 13 residues. Germline CDR1 reads MNHEY; CDR2 reads SVGAGI. The CDR3 DNA is TGTACCAGCAGTTACAGGGGGCTTACTGAAGCTTTCTTT. Protein product: CTSSYRGLTEAFF.

This clonotype was seen a handful of times. The chain uses TRBV5-4 and TRBJ2-5; D gene ambiguous. The CDR3 is 14 residues long. The V end was cut by 4 bases, the J end by 2 bases, with 12 bases between. Per the germline V gene, CDR1 is SGHNT and CDR2 is YYREEE (reference sequence). CDR3 coding DNA: TGTGCCAGCAGCCTGGCATTTCGGCAAGAGACCCAGTACTTC. It is translated as CASSLAFRQETQYF.

This clonotype has only one observation. The rearrangement joins TRBV6-1 to TRBJ2-7; D possibly corresponds to TRBD1 (7 bases). The length of the CDR3 is 18 residues. The germline V gene encodes CDR1 MNHNS and CDR2 SASEGT. V gave up 10 bases and J gave up 0 bases, with 28 bases separating them. CDR3 nucleotide sequence: TGTGCCATCCCGTGGGGGGACAGACACCACCTAAGCTCCTACGAGCAGTACTTC. Translation: CAIPWGDRHHLSSYEQYF.

This clonotype was observed a handful of times. Since a much larger clone is just one base distant, this may be a read error. This chain uses TRBV5-4 with TRBJ2-5, with 10 nucleotides matching TRBD1. The CDR3 length is 16 residues. Germline V lookup: CDR1 SGHNT, CDR2 YYREEE (reference sequence). The CDR3 region is CVSSSDPDRGLETQYF. CDR3 nucleotides: TGTGTCAGCAGTTCCGACCCTGACAGGGGGCTAGAGACCCAGTACTTC.